This is a list of T cell receptor beta chains from one sample in a study of vaccination and CD4 T cells after COVID-19. No antigen has been assigned to these receptors. TCRdb called the PCR reads again in MiXCR, with one record for every CDR3 protein. Of thousands of distinct CDR3 sequences listed, roughly 40% are singletons. The source material was CD4+ T cells from blood, cultured in vitro. The source is a human donor in good health. The CDR3 runs from the conserved cysteine through the conserved F or W. The order of the fields is clone size, D gene, V gene, J gene, CDR3 protein, CDR3 DNA. D genes are given only for firm matches. Size is omitted from some rows. Given values are once, few, many or a class for expanded clones.

clone size: -
D gene: TRBD1
V gene: TRBV24-1
J gene: TRBJ2-4
CDR3 protein: CATSDRTGGEAKNIQYF
CDR3 DNA: TGTGCCACCAGTGACAGGACAGGGGGGGAAGCCAAAAACATTCAGTACTTC

clone size: -
D gene: TRBD2
V gene: TRBV20-1
J gene: TRBJ2-3
CDR3 protein: CSAKLAGGPGSTDTQYF
CDR3 DNA: TGCAGTGCTAAACTAGCGGGGGGTCCGGGGAGCACAGATACGCAGTATTTT

clone size: -
D gene: TRBD1
V gene: TRBV6-1
J gene: TRBJ2-7
CDR3 protein: CASMGRGQYEQYF
CDR3 DNA: TGTGCCAGCATGGGCAGGGGGCAATACGAGCAGTACTTC

clone size: few
D gene: -
V gene: TRBV20-1
J gene: TRBJ1-5
CDR3 protein: CSARGRGLLSNQPQHF
CDR3 DNA: TGCAGTGCTAGAGGGCGGGGACTCTTAAGCAATCAGCCCCAGCATTTT

clone size: -
D gene: TRBD2
V gene: TRBV6-2/TRBV6-3
J gene: TRBJ2-3
CDR3 protein: CASVEGGLAGDTQYF
CDR3 DNA: TGTGCCAGCGTTGAGGGGGGACTAGCGGGCGATACGCAGTATTTT

clone size: medium-sized
D gene: -
V gene: TRBV20-1
J gene: TRBJ1-5
CDR3 protein: CSSGLLDQPQHF
CDR3 DNA: TGCAGTTCGGGCCTTTTAGATCAGCCCCAGCATTTT

clone size: -
D gene: -
V gene: TRBV27
J gene: TRBJ2-5
CDR3 protein: CASSLGGNQETQYF
CDR3 DNA: TGTGCCAGCAGTTTAGGGGGGAACCAAGAGACCCAGTACTTC

clone size: -
D gene: TRBD1
V gene: TRBV15
J gene: TRBJ2-7
CDR3 protein: CATSREQGAAYEQYF
CDR3 DNA: TGTGCCACCAGCAGAGAACAGGGGGCCGCCTACGAGCAGTACTTC

clone size: -
D gene: -
V gene: TRBV10-3
J gene: TRBJ2-1
CDR3 protein: CAISRRTDNNEQFF
CDR3 DNA: TGTGCCATCAGTCGGCGAACAGACAACAATGAGCAGTTCTTC

clone size: -
D gene: TRBD1
V gene: TRBV20-1
J gene: TRBJ1-2
CDR3 protein: CSAPSRDRDGYTF
CDR3 DNA: TGCAGTGCTCCGTCCCGGGACAGGGACGGCTACACCTTC